The 32 T cell receptor beta chains reported below all come from one sample, sequenced in a study of blood T cell repertoires in COVID-19. The data were produced by immunoSEQ multiplex PCR, yet TCRdb's version contains in-frame clones alone and is incomplete. Counted here are fewer than 400,000 clones, 85% occurring once; the ten biggest clones make up roughly 3.7%. The specimen was peripheral blood. These receptors originate from a woman younger than 35 with acute or convalescent COVID-19.

The chain combines TRBV27 with TRBJ1-6; possible D gene TRBD1, 6 bases. CDR1 and CDR2 from the germline V gene are MNHEY and SMNVEV (reference sequence). V lost 6 bases, J lost 4 bases, and 13 bases lay in between. The CDR3 sequence is 15 residues long. CDR3 nucleotide sequence: TGTGCCAGCAGAACGGGACAATCTTATAATTCACCCCTCCACTTT. Translated, it gives CASRTGQSYNSPLHF.

This chain uses TRBV9 with TRBJ1-6; D gene unclear. The CDR3 spans 15 residues. The V gene lost 6 bases and the J gene lost 4 bases, with 14 bases spanning the gap. Germline loops: CDR1 SGDLS, CDR2 YYNGEE. The CDR3 sequence is CASTAGLAYNSPLHF. For the CDR3, the DNA is TGTGCCAGCACCGCTGGGCTAGCTTATAATTCACCCCTCCACTTT.

The V gene is TRBV14, the J gene TRBJ1-6, with D tentatively TRBD1 (5 bases). This CDR3 comprises 15 residues. Trimming pared 1 base from V and 6 bases from J, leaving 10 bases between. CDR1 SGHDN and CDR2 FVKESK come from the germline V gene. The CDR3 DNA sequence: TGTGCCAGCAGCCAAGGTTGGGGCGGTAATTCACCCCTCCACTTT. Its protein is CASSQGWGGNSPLHF. Complete variable domain (other parts from reference TRBV14 and TRBJ1-6): EAGVTQFPSHSVIEKGQTVTLRCDPISGHDNLYWYRRVMGKEIKFLLHFVKESKQDESGMPNNRFLAERTGGTYSTLKVQPAELEDSGVYFCASSQGWGGNSPLHFGNGTRLTVT.

The rearrangement links TRBV18 to TRBJ1-2; 7 nucleotides agree with TRBD1. This CDR3 has 15 amino acids. V shed 5 bases, J shed 3 bases, and the junction held 9 bases outside the gene matches. Germline V gives CDR1 KGHSH, CDR2 LQKENI. The CDR3 region is CASSLDRVFDYGYTF. The DNA for the CDR3 is TGTGCCAGCTCATTAGACAGGGTGTTTGACTATGGCTACACCTTC.

The V call is TRBV7-3, the J call TRBJ2-3; possibly TRBD2 for D (6 bases). This CDR3 spans 15 amino acids. CDR1 SGHTA and CDR2 FQGTGA come from the germline V gene. The V gene lost 5 bases and the J gene lost 1 base, with 13 bases spanning the gap. CDR3 DNA sequence: TGTGCCAGCAGCCCTTTGGGGGGAGGCACAGATACGCAGTATTTT. This translates into CASSPLGGGTDTQYF.

The chain couples TRBV30 to TRBJ1-3; 9 bases match TRBD1. The CDR3 covers 17 residues. The V gene end was trimmed by 4 bases and the J gene end by 4 bases; junction bases not matched to a gene: 14. CDR1 and CDR2 (germline): GTSNPN, SVGIG (reference sequence). CDR3 DNA: TGTGCCTGGAAGAGTGTTTTGGGACAGGGATCGGGAAACACCATATATTTT. Translation: CAWKSVLGQGSGNTIYF.

This sequence joins TRBV20-1 and TRBJ1-2; D remains unclear. Germline V CDR1 and CDR2: DFQATT, SNEGSKA (reference sequence). CDR3 size: 13 residues. Trimming stripped 3 bases from V and 6 bases from J, with 14 bases between. The CDR3: CSASSAGKDGYTF. The CDR3 DNA sequence: TGCAGTGCTAGTTCGGCGGGCAAGGATGGCTACACCTTC.

This chain uses TRBV2 with TRBJ1-2, with no clear D. In germline, CDR1 is SNHLY, CDR2 FYNNEI. This CDR3 comprises 15 residues. V was pared by 1 base and J by 3 bases, with 12 bases between. The CDR3 DNA reads TGTGCCAGCAGTGAAGATCCGGGAGAGCACTATGGCTACACCTTC. This codes for CASSEDPGEHYGYTF.

The rearrangement joins TRBV7-2 to TRBJ1-1; the D is unclear. The CDR3 loop spans 14 amino acids. Germline V lookup: CDR1 SGHTA, CDR2 FQGNSA. Trimming removed 0 bases at V and 3 bases at J, with 8 bases between. CDR3 sequence (DNA): TGTGCCAGCAGCTTAGCAGAACAATACACTGAAGCTTTCTTT. The encoded protein is CASSLAEQYTEAFF.

The chain links TRBV28 to TRBJ2-3; the D is unclear. Germline V gene sequence: CDR1 MDHEN, CDR2 SYDVKM. The CDR3 runs 15 residues. V dropped 2 bases and J dropped 6 bases, with 15 bases sitting between them. The CDR3 sequence: CASSLTTRVTDTQYF. CDR3 nucleotides: TGTGCCAGCAGTTTAACGACACGCGTAACGGATACGCAGTATTTT.

J is TRBJ1-2 and V is TRBV30; 7 nucleotides match TRBD1. From germline, CDR1 is GTSNPN and CDR2 SVGIG (reference sequence). J was trimmed by 6 bases and V by 0 bases; bases with no gene match: 10. The CDR3 extends over 15 amino acids. The CDR3 sequence is CAWSVGQPAEHGYTF. CDR3 bases: TGTGCCTGGAGTGTGGGACAGCCAGCCGAGCATGGCTACACCTTC.

The J gene is TRBJ2-7, the V gene TRBV7-2, with 8 bases lining up with TRBD2. The CDR3 spans 15 residues. Germline CDR1 is SGHTA and CDR2 is FQGNSA. After removal of 5 bases from V and 3 bases from J, the junction contained 9 bases not matched to a gene. The CDR3 protein is CASSLSGMNLYEQYF. In nucleotides, the CDR3 is TGTGCCAGCAGCCTTAGCGGGATGAACCTCTACGAGCAGTACTTC.

The chain employs TRBV3-1 (or the pseudogene TRBV3-2) and TRBJ1-4; D remains ambiguous. Per germline, CDR1 LGHDT and CDR2 YNNKEL (reference sequence). CDR3 length: 15 residues. Trimming removed 1 base at V and 6 bases at J, with 12 bases between. As DNA, the CDR3 is TGTGCCAGCAGCCAAGGGAGTGGGTCGGATGAAAAACTGTTTTTT. This encodes CASSQGSGSDEKLFF.

The chain recombines TRBV6-5 with TRBJ2-3; the match to TRBD2 covers 11 bases. The CDR3 spans 14 residues. Germline V gene lookup returns CDR1 MNHEY and CDR2 SVGAGI. Germline trimming cut 7 bases from V and 2 bases from J; bases unmatched to any gene: 2. CDR3 nucleotide sequence: TGTGCCAGCACGGGACTAGCGGACACAGATACGCAGTATTTT. It encodes CASTGLADTDTQYF.

This chain connects TRBV6-5 to TRBJ1-1; D is unclear. Germline-derived CDR1 and CDR2 are MNHEY and SVGAGI. Trimming left V 2 bases short and J 6 bases short, with 7 bases between. CDR3 length: 12 amino acids. CDR3 DNA: TGTGCCAGCAGTTACGGAGGCCCTGAAGCTTTCTTT. Residues: CASSYGGPEAFF.

CDR3 in amino acids: CASSLLMGAGQNYEQYF. In DNA form, the CDR3 reads TGCGCCAGCAGCTTGTTGATGGGAGCTGGACAGAACTACGAGCAGTACTTC. V and J are TRBV5-1 and TRBJ2-7, with D possibly TRBD1 on 6 matching bases. CDR3 length equals 17 residues. Trimming left V 1 base short and J 3 bases short, with 20 bases between. Germline V CDR1 and CDR2: SGHRS, YFSETQ.

The V gene is TRBV11-2, the J gene TRBJ2-1, with TRBD2 matching 13 bases. With 5 bases clipped from V and 8 bases from J, the junction kept 3 bases outside the gene matches. The CDR3 length is 14 residues. Germline values: CDR1 SGHAT, CDR2 FQNNGV. In DNA, the CDR3 is TGTGCCAGCAGCCCGGGACTAGCGGGATATGAGCAGTTCTTC. This sequence encodes CASSPGLAGYEQFF. The full variable domain, in which reference TRBV11-2 and TRBJ2-1 provide the parts outside the CDR3, is EAGVAQSPRYKIIEKRQSVAFWCNPISGHATLYWYQQILGQGPKLLIQFQNNGVVDDSQLPKDRFSAERLKGVDSTLKIQPAKLEDSAVYLCASSPGLAGYEQFFGPGTRLTVL.

V usage is TRBV3-1 (or the pseudogene TRBV3-2) and J usage is TRBJ1-3, with D hard to call. The CDR3 totals 15 residues. The germline V and J ends were trimmed by 4 bases and 6 bases, with 16 bases remaining between them. Looked up from germline, CDR1 is LGHDT and CDR2 is YNNKEL (reference sequence). CDR3 region: CASSPLTSPVNTIYF. The CDR3 DNA is TGTGCCAGCAGCCCCCTCACATCCCCCGTAAACACCATATATTTT.

This chain joins TRBV6-1 and TRBJ1-1; D is uncertain. From germline, CDR1 is MNHNS and CDR2 SASEGT. This CDR3 is built from 15 residues. Trimming removed 3 bases from V and 3 bases from J, with 14 bases in between. The DNA for the CDR3 is TGTGCCAGCAGTGATTATCACAGCCTTGACACTGAAGCTTTCTTT. This translates into CASSDYHSLDTEAFF.

The chain combines TRBV9 with TRBJ1-4, with D possibly matching TRBD1 (5 bases). The germline gives CDR1 SGDLS, CDR2 YYNGEE. Trimming took 4 bases from V and 5 from J, leaving 15 bases between them. CDR3 length: 15 residues. CDR3 in amino acids: CASSPSPDRNEKLFF. The CDR3 coding sequence is TGTGCCAGCAGCCCCAGCCCCGACAGAAATGAAAAACTGTTTTTT. The entire variable domain, with the rest obtained from reference TRBV9 and TRBJ1-4, is as follows: DSGVTQTPKHLITATGQRVTLRCSPRSGDLSVYWYQQSLDQGLQFLIQYYNGEERAKGNILERFSAQQFPDLHSELNLSSLELGDSALYFCASSPSPDRNEKLFFGSGTQLSVL.

The chain carries TRBV5-1 and TRBJ1-1; possible D gene TRBD1, 6 bases. Germline V lookup: CDR1 SGHRS, CDR2 YFSETQ. The CDR3 runs 14 residues. Trimming removed 0 bases from V and 4 bases from J, with 10 bases in between. The CDR3 here is CASSLARGITEAFF. CDR3 in DNA: TGCGCCAGCAGCTTGGCCAGGGGCATCACTGAAGCTTTCTTT.

This CDR3 is CASSIDLAGGFEQFF. CDR3 nucleotide sequence: TGTGCCAGTAGTATAGATCTAGCGGGAGGGTTTGAGCAGTTCTTC. The chain combines TRBV19 with TRBJ2-1; 12 bases match TRBD2. The CDR3 covers 15 residues. Germline CDR1 and CDR2: LNHDA and SQIVND (reference sequence). V lost 0 bases and J lost 9; bases outside the gene matches: 3.

The CDR3 region has the DNA TGCGCCAGCAGCCAAGATGGGGGCGGAGCGAACTATGGCTACACCTTC. Its protein is CASSQDGGGANYGYTF. V is TRBV4-1 and J is TRBJ1-2; possibly TRBD1 for D (6 bases). The V and J ends lost 0 bases and 2 bases respectively, with 13 bases between them. The CDR3 consists of 16 residues. Germline V CDR1 and CDR2: MGHRA, YSYEKL.

The rearrangement uses TRBV24-1 and TRBJ1-1, with D perhaps matching TRBD1 (5 bases). CDR1 is KGHDR, CDR2 SFDVKD, per germline. There are 15 residues in the CDR3. V lost 4 bases and J lost 1, with 12 bases in between. The CDR3: CATSDSTRGNTEAFF. CDR3 DNA: TGTGCCACCAGTGACTCGACTAGGGGGAACACTGAAGCTTTCTTT.

The J gene is TRBJ2-1, the V gene TRBV2, with no clear D. Trimming stripped 6 bases from V and 9 bases from J, with 12 bases between. This CDR3 has 12 residues. Germline values: CDR1 SNHLY, CDR2 FYNNEI. This CDR3 is CASRLVPGEQFF. In DNA, the CDR3 is TGTGCCAGCAGACTCGTACCAGGTGAGCAGTTCTTC.

This sequence joins TRBV25-1 and TRBJ1-1, with D possibly being TRBD1 (5 bases). The CDR3 has 13 residues. Germline CDR1 and CDR2: MGHDK and SYGVNS. Deletions cut 6 bases from V and 4 bases from J, with 12 bases between. The CDR3 region has the DNA TGTGCCAGCAGACAGGCTTGGAGCACTGAAGCTTTCTTT. Encoded protein: CASRQAWSTEAFF.

This clone has a single count. The chain is built from TRBV5-6 and TRBJ2-3; D is unresolved. Germline-derived CDR1 and CDR2 are SGHDT and YYEEEE. The CDR3 sequence is 14 residues long. V lost 2 bases to trimming and J lost 6 bases, with 13 bases between them. The CDR3 nucleotides read TGTGCCAGCAGCTTAGTGAGGTCTGGCGATACGCAGTATTTT. Protein sequence: CASSLVRSGDTQYF.

This rearrangement joins TRBV19 to TRBJ2-6, with a tentative D call TRBD1 (7 bases). The V and J ends lost 3 bases and 2 bases respectively, with 14 bases between them. CDR1 is LNHDA, CDR2 SQIVND, per germline (reference sequence). This CDR3 has 17 residues. The CDR3 region is CASSIRRGTAGANVLTF. As DNA, the CDR3 is TGTGCCAGTAGTATTAGGAGGGGGACAGCTGGGGCCAACGTCCTGACTTTC. Complete variable domain (other parts from reference TRBV19 and TRBJ2-6): DGGITQSPKYLFRKEGQNVTLSCEQNLNHDAMYWYRQDPGQGLRLIYYSQIVNDFQKGDIAEGYSVSREKKESFPLTVTSAQKNPTAFYLCASSIRRGTAGANVLTFGAGSRLTVL.

The genes are TRBV2 and TRBJ2-7; D perhaps matches TRBD1 (5 bases). Between the trimmed V and J ends, which lost 6 bases and 1 base, there was a span of 13 bases. This CDR3 has 14 amino acids. Germline assignment: CDR1 SNHLY and CDR2 FYNNEI. CDR3 sequence reads: CASRSSGLSYEQYF. DNA of the CDR3: TGTGCCAGCAGATCGTCAGGGCTTTCCTACGAGCAGTACTTC.

The chain couples TRBV10-3 to TRBJ2-7; 8 nucleotides line up with TRBD2. This CDR3 is 16 amino acids long. Germline V gene lookup returns CDR1 ENHRY and CDR2 SYGVKD. V was clipped by 2 bases and J by 0 bases; unmatched bases: 6. Here the CDR3 DNA reads TGTGCCATCAGTGAGCCAGGGACTAGGAGCTCCTACGAGCAGTACTTC. This gives the protein CAISEPGTRSSYEQYF.

The chain has TRBV27 and TRBJ2-1, with D perhaps matching TRBD1 (6 bases). Trimming removed 6 bases at V and 4 bases at J, with 10 bases between. CDR1 and CDR2 (germline): MNHEY, SMNVEV (reference sequence). This CDR3 has 13 residues. DNA for the CDR3: TGTGCCAGCAGCCTCAGGGGTTACAATGAGCAGTTCTTC. It codes for CASSLRGYNEQFF.

As concerns this clone: The identical CDR3 is also encoded by other nucleotide sequences in the sample. The gene calls are TRBV27 and TRBJ2-1; 11 bases line up with TRBD1. The V segment lost 6 bases and the J segment 7 bases; nucleotides outside the gene matches: 2. The germline gives CDR1 MNHEY, CDR2 SMNVEV (reference sequence). CDR3 length equals 13 residues. The CDR3 is CASSRDRGNEQFF. The CDR3 DNA reads TGTGCCAGCAGCCGGGACAGGGGGAATGAGCAGTTCTTC.